The T cell receptor beta chain under discussion was sequenced for a study of blood T cell repertoires in COVID-19. Overall study context: The analysed material was cDNA or gDNA that came from T cells, B-cell-depleted T cells, or PBMCs.

Profiled with immunoSEQ multiplex PCR; TCRdb holds only in-frame clones, not every one. There are 85,000 to 110,000 clones in the sample; over 85% occur only once, and under 20% lies in the top ten. The CDR3 length is 14 residues. V was pared by 3 bases and J by 2 bases, with 4 bases of the junction left unmatched. CDR1 is SGHNT, CDR2 YYREEE, per germline (reference sequence). The TCR sequence derives from a woman aged 80 or over in a cohort sampled during active COVID-19. Sequencing input: peripheral blood. The chain has TRBV5-4 and TRBJ2-5, with 7 bases identical to TRBD1. The CDR3 loop is CASSYGTAQETQYF. The CDR3 DNA reads as TGTGCCAGCAGCTATGGGACAGCACAAGAGACCCAGTACTTC.